Listed below are T cell receptor beta chains from one sample, sequenced in a study of Graves' ophthalmopathy and Graves' hyperthyroidism. TCRdb fed the multiplex PCR reads into MiXCR, producing one record per CDR3 protein. The sample contains some 360,000 distinct CDR3 sequences, about 15% of which appear only once. The specimen sequenced was peripheral blood. These receptors originate from an adult woman with stable Graves' hyperthyroidism. CDR3s include the opening cysteine and the closing phenylalanine or tryptophan. The D gene is left open where the match is weak. Size values are once, few and many counts, or a class for expanded clones, and some rows have none.

size	V	J	D	DNA	CDR3
many	TRBV19	TRBJ1-2	.	TGTGCCAGTAGGAGCTCGGGAGTTGACTTTGGCTACACCTTC	CASRSSGVDFGYTF
many	TRBV18	TRBJ2-7	.	TGTGCCAGCCATGGATCGGCCTACGAGCAGTACTTC	CASHGSAYEQYF
.	TRBV7-2	TRBJ2-5	.	TGTGCCAGCAGCTATAGCCCCCCGGAGACCCAGTACTTC	CASSYSPPETQYF
many	TRBV7-2	TRBJ2-7	TRBD1	TGTGCCAGCAGCTTAGCCTCGACAGGGGACGAGCAGTACTTC	CASSLASTGDEQYF
.	TRBV28	TRBJ2-2	.	TGTGCCAGCACCACACCCCTCTCGAGGACAGCGAACACCGGGGAGCTGTTTTTT	CASTTPLSRTANTGELFF
many	TRBV6-2/TRBV6-3	TRBJ2-7	TRBD2	TGTGCCAGCAGAGGGACTAGCGGGCGTTGGAGGACCTACGAGCAGTACTTC	CASRGTSGRWRTYEQYF
many	TRBV7-2	TRBJ2-5	.	TGTGCCAGCAGCTCCCGGTACCAAGAGACCCAGTACTTC	CASSSRYQETQYF
.	TRBV30	TRBJ2-7	TRBD1	TGTGCCTGGAGTGACTTGACAGGGACCTTCACCGAGCAGTACTTC	CAWSDLTGTFTEQYF
many	TRBV11-1	TRBJ2-2	.	TGTGCCAGCAGCCCCCTACGAACCACCGGGGAGCTGTTTTTT	CASSPLRTTGELFF
many	TRBV11-2	TRBJ2-6	TRBD2	TGTGCCAGCAGCTTAGGGGAGGGGACTGGGGCCAACGTCCTGACTTTC	CASSLGEGTGANVLTF
many	TRBV28	TRBJ2-7	.	TGTGCCAGCAGAACCCAGGGGTCAACCTACGAGCAGTACTTC	CASRTQGSTYEQYF
.	TRBV28	TRBJ2-7	TRBD1	TGTGCCAGCCGATGGGACAGGGGGCACGAGCAGTACTTC	CASRWDRGHEQYF
many	TRBV7-2	TRBJ2-5	.	TGTGCCAGCAGGATGTATGAGCCCCAAGAGACCCAGTACTTC	CASRMYEPQETQYF
many	TRBV20-1	TRBJ2-5	TRBD2	TGCAGTGCTTACCCGACTAGCGGGATACAAGAGACCCAGTACTTC	CSAYPTSGIQETQYF